These 20 T cell receptor beta chains were sequenced from one sample in a study of vaccination effects on CD4 cells after COVID-19. A 10-day culture period preceded the isolation of CD4+ T cells. The method was immunoSEQ multiplex PCR; TCRdb's version includes in-frame clones alone and lacks a portion of them. The profile shows about 30,000 clones, less than 75% of them singletons. Their antigen targets remain unknown. Source: CD4+ T cells from PBMCs cultured without peptide, taken before COVID-19 vaccination. Receptor source: a human donor who received a COVID-19 vaccine.

This clone was found a few times. The gene calls are TRBV19 and TRBJ1-4, with D possibly being TRBD1 (6 bases). The V gene lost 4 bases and the J gene lost 0 bases, with 9 bases spanning the gap. The CDR3 runs 15 residues. Germline V gives CDR1 LNHDA, CDR2 SQIVND (reference sequence). The CDR3 loop is CASSTDRTTNEKLFF. The DNA of the CDR3 is TGTGCCAGTAGTACGGACAGAACAACTAATGAAAAACTGTTTTTT. Combining the CDR3 with reference TRBV19 and TRBJ1-4 gives the whole variable domain DGGITQSPKYLFRKEGQNVTLSCEQNLNHDAMYWYRQDPGQGLRLIYYSQIVNDFQKGDIAEGYSVSREKKESFPLTVTSAQKNPTAFYLCASSTDRTTNEKLFFGSGTQLSVL.

The rearrangement links TRBV19 to TRBJ2-7; D may be TRBD1 (5 bases). Germline V gene lookup returns CDR1 LNHDA and CDR2 SQIVND (reference sequence). The CDR3 length is 14 residues. The V and J ends lost 6 bases and 4 bases respectively, with 16 bases between them. The DNA for the CDR3 is TGTGCCAGTAGGATACGAGACAGTTCATACGAGCAGTACTTC. Encoded protein: CASRIRDSSYEQYF.

The V and J genes are TRBV21-1 and TRBJ1-2; whether TRBD1, the table's D call, matches the DNA was not checked. TRBV21-1 corresponds to a pseudogene. The CDR3 is made up of 13 amino acids. The CDR3 DNA sequence: TGTGCCAGCAGCACGCCAAACATCTATGGCTACACCTTC. Protein product: CASSTPNIYGYTF.

V gene TRBV2 combines with J gene TRBJ2-7; D is perhaps TRBD2 (6 bases). CDR1 is SNHLY, CDR2 FYNNEI, per germline. There are 15 residues in the CDR3. V dropped 6 bases and J dropped 1 base, with 16 bases sitting between them. In DNA, the CDR3 is TGTGCCAGCAGCCTTGAAGGCGGGGCGTCCTACGAGCAGTACTTC. Protein: CASSLEGGASYEQYF.

This clone is categorized as medium-sized (0.01 to 0.1%). This sequence joins TRBV11-2 and TRBJ2-1; D possibly matches TRBD1 or TRBD2 (5 bases each). CDR1 and CDR2 (germline): SGHAT, FQNNGV. V was shortened by 0 bases and J by 2 bases, with 8 bases between the two germline ends. There are 15 residues in the CDR3. The CDR3 DNA reads as TGTGCCAGCAGCTTAGATAGGGGAGCCTACAATGAGCAGTTCTTC. Translated, it gives CASSLDRGAYNEQFF.

The chain combines TRBV7-8 with TRBJ2-5, with TRBD2 identical over 9 bases. This CDR3 is built from 20 residues. With V trimmed by 3 bases and J by 6 bases, 23 bases remained unmatched. Germline CDR1 and CDR2: SGHVS and FQNEAQ. In nucleotides, the CDR3 is TGTGCCAGCAGCTTCCGACCCCTACGGTCGCTAGCGGGATTAGCGAAGACCCAGTACTTC. Translation gives CASSFRPLRSLAGLAKTQYF.

The chain employs TRBV3-1 (or the pseudogene TRBV3-2) and TRBJ2-1, with 8 bases matching TRBD1. The length of the CDR3 is 17 residues. CDR1 is LGHDT and CDR2 is YNNKEL in the germline V gene (reference sequence). The junction had 13 bases not matched to a gene; V was cut back by 1 base and J by 8 bases. CDR3 nucleotide sequence: TGTGCCAGCAGCCAAGTTCGGACAGGGCCCACAGTCCATGAGCAGTTCTTC. Residues: CASSQVRTGPTVHEQFF.

The chain carries TRBV5-1 and TRBJ2-1; either TRBD1 or TRBD2 may fit D (5 bases each). Germline lookup yields CDR1 SGHRS and CDR2 YFSETQ. The V and J ends lost 6 bases and 8 bases respectively, with 15 bases between them. The CDR3 has 13 amino acids. CDR3 coding DNA: TGCGCCAGCAAAGTGGGTGGGACGCATGAGCAGTTCTTC. Residues: CASKVGGTHEQFF.

This sequence joins TRBV7-9 and TRBJ1-3; no reliable D call. Germline CDR1 SEHNR, CDR2 FQNEAQ (reference sequence). V was clipped by 6 bases and J by 4 bases, with 25 bases between them. The CDR3 contains 18 residues. This CDR3 is CASRPTLRSVEDGNTIYF. The CDR3 nucleotides read TGTGCCAGCAGACCCACTCTTCGTTCGGTTGAAGACGGAAACACCATATATTTT.

This clone was counted a single time. The V call is TRBV2, the J call TRBJ2-1; 10 bases line up with TRBD2. The CDR3 has 14 amino acids. CDR1 is SNHLY and CDR2 is FYNNEI in the germline V gene. Germline trimming cut 8 bases from V and 3 bases from J; bases unmatched to any gene: 4. The CDR3 coding sequence is TGTGCCAGCGGGGGGACTAGCGTCTACAATGAGCAGTTCTTC. This codes for CASGGTSVYNEQFF.

The chain links TRBV9 to TRBJ1-1; D is possibly TRBD1 (5 bases). This CDR3 is built from 14 residues. Germline assignment: CDR1 SGDLS and CDR2 YYNGEE. V gave up 0 bases and J gave up 2 bases, with 8 bases separating them. In DNA, the CDR3 is TGTGCCAGCAGCGTAGGAGGGGCAAACACTGAAGCTTTCTTT. Translated, it gives CASSVGGANTEAFF.

The chain joins TRBV10-2 to TRBJ1-1; weak D call: TRBD1 (5 bases). V lost 5 bases, J lost 1 base, and 17 bases lay in between. CDR1 and CDR2 (germline): WSHSY, SAAADI. The CDR3 is 16 amino acids. Here the CDR3 reads CASSSGTGGPNTEAFF. In DNA, the CDR3 is TGCGCCAGCAGTTCCGGGACGGGGGGACCGAACACTGAAGCTTTCTTT.

The J gene is TRBJ2-3, the V gene TRBV29-1; 10 nucleotides line up with TRBD2. The germline V gene has CDR1 SQVTM and CDR2 ANQGSEA. V was pared by 7 bases and J by 4 bases, with 8 bases of the junction left unmatched. The CDR3 covers 14 residues. The CDR3 DNA is TGCAGCGGGAAACTAGGACTAGCGGCAGATACGCAGTATTTT. This codes for CSGKLGLAADTQYF.

This clone was seen only a few times. The rearrangement links TRBV11-1 to TRBJ2-1, with D perhaps matching TRBD2 (6 bases). Per the germline V gene, CDR1 is SGHAT and CDR2 is FQDESV (reference sequence). This CDR3 contains 14 residues. The V gene lost 5 bases and the J gene lost 10 bases, with 18 bases spanning the gap. The CDR3 protein is CASSRDSPLKEQFF. CDR3 coding DNA: TGTGCCAGCAGCCGGGACTCGCCCTTAAAGGAGCAGTTCTTC.

This clone showed up just a few times. The chain joins TRBV29-1 to TRBJ2-1, with a tentative D call TRBD1 (5 bases). V lost 6 bases, J lost 5 bases, and 14 bases lay in between. Germline CDR1 SQVTM, CDR2 ANQGSEA. This CDR3 has 13 residues. CDR3 sequence: CSVIRDRHNEQFF. Written as DNA, the CDR3 is TGCAGCGTAATCCGAGACAGACACAATGAGCAGTTCTTC.

As DNA, the CDR3 is TGTGCCAGCGGTTCGCCTGGAGGGACAGGGGCCGCTGGGACCCAGTACTTC. This sequence encodes CASGSPGGTGAAGTQYF. This chain joins TRBV5-4 and TRBJ2-5, with 10 bases matching TRBD1. This CDR3 comprises 17 residues. V lost 7 bases, J lost 7 bases, and 19 bases stayed unmatched. Germline lookup yields CDR1 SGHNT and CDR2 YYREEE (reference sequence). Based on the CDR3 plus reference TRBV5-4 and TRBJ2-5, the full variable domain is ETGVTQSPTHLIKTRGQQVTLRCSSQSGHNTVSWYQQALGQGPQFIFQYYREEENGRGNFPPRFSGLQFPNYSSELNVNALELDDSALYLCASGSPGGTGAAGTQYFGPGTRLLVL.

J is TRBJ1-2 and V is TRBV11-1, with D uncertain. There are 12 residues in the CDR3. The germline V gene has CDR1 SGHAT and CDR2 FQDESV (reference sequence). The ends were cut back, 4 bases at V and 5 bases at J, with 8 bases in the middle. CDR3 region: CASSSLRYGYTF. The CDR3 nucleotides are TGTGCCAGCAGCTCCCTGCGATATGGCTACACCTTC.

V gene TRBV5-1 combines with J gene TRBJ2-5, with D tentatively TRBD1 (6 bases). Germline-derived CDR1 and CDR2 are SGHRS and YFSETQ. V lost 4 bases and J lost 0, with 13 bases in between. The CDR3 extends over 15 amino acids. The CDR3, as DNA: TGCGCCAGCAGCCCAGGGACAACCCACCAAGAGACCCAGTACTTC. Protein product: CASSPGTTHQETQYF.

The chain combines TRBV7-9 with TRBJ2-2; 9 positions agree with TRBD2. The germline V gene has CDR1 SEHNR and CDR2 FQNEAQ (reference sequence). V lost 0 bases, J lost 8 bases, and 7 bases stayed unmatched. This CDR3 has 16 amino acids. The CDR3 DNA reads as TGTGCCAGCAGCTTAGCCGGTTTAGCGGGAGCTGGGGAGCTGTTTTTT. As protein: CASSLAGLAGAGELFF.

This clone is a singleton in its sample. The chain employs TRBV5-4 and TRBJ2-7; the match to TRBD1 covers 12 bases. Germline V gene lookup returns CDR1 SGHNT and CDR2 YYREEE (reference sequence). V lost 2 bases to trimming and J lost 2 bases; unmatched junction nucleotides: 2. The CDR3 covers 15 residues. This CDR3 is CASSFRDRGPYEQYF. The CDR3 DNA is TGTGCCAGCAGCTTCCGGGACAGGGGGCCCTACGAGCAGTACTTC.